A single sample is the source of the 19 T cell receptor beta chains below, sequenced in a study of beta chain features in type 1 diabetes. Reverse transcription of all isolated RNA meant that expressed TCRB transcripts were sequenced. Assay: immunoSEQ multiplex PCR; the TCRdb copy retains only in-frame clones and omits some. The profile shows under 150,000 clones, around 50% of them singletons. Sample: Tregs from blood. These receptors came from a man between 18 and 35 years old in good health.

The CDR3 DNA reads TGTGCCACGGGCCACAGGGAGGGGCAGCAGCCCCAGCATTTT. Protein product: CATGHREGQQPQHF. This sequence joins TRBV10-3 and TRBJ1-5; D may be TRBD1 (6 bases). The CDR3 loop spans 14 amino acids. The germline V and J ends were trimmed by 10 bases and 7 bases, with 20 bases remaining between them. The germline gives CDR1 ENHRY, CDR2 SYGVKD.

The V call is TRBV7-2, the J call TRBJ1-2, with TRBD1 matching over 9 bases. There are 15 residues in the CDR3. The trim removed 3 bases at V and 0 bases at J, leaving 2 bases unmatched. CDR1 and CDR2 from the germline V gene are SGHTA and FQGNSA. The CDR3, as DNA: TGTGCCAGCAGCTTGGGGACAGGGTCTAACTATGGCTACACCTTC. This translates into CASSLGTGSNYGYTF.

The chain combines TRBV20-1 with TRBJ1-1; D possibly corresponds to TRBD1 (5 bases). The V gene lost 6 bases and the J gene lost 0 bases, with 5 bases spanning the gap. The CDR3 loop spans 11 amino acids. Germline CDR1 is DFQATT and CDR2 is SNEGSKA (reference sequence). The CDR3 loop reads CSAGVNTEAFF. The CDR3 DNA reads as TGCAGTGCAGGGGTGAACACTGAAGCTTTCTTT.

This clone was counted only a few times. This chain joins TRBV28 and TRBJ2-7; 8 positions agree with TRBD1. The CDR3 is 15 residues long. Germline values: CDR1 MDHEN, CDR2 SYDVKM. V dropped 3 bases and J dropped 2; count of bases not matched to a gene: 6. Here the CDR3 reads CASSFRDRRTYEQYF. In nucleotides, the CDR3 is TGTGCCAGCAGTTTCCGGGACAGGAGAACCTACGAGCAGTACTTC.

This clone was observed a handful of times. V and J are TRBV5-1 and TRBJ2-1, with TRBD2 identical over 14 bases. V dropped 4 bases and J dropped 6; count of bases not matched to a gene: 9. Germline CDR1 is SGHRS and CDR2 is YFSETQ. This CDR3 has 17 residues. In nucleotides, the CDR3 is TGCGCCAGCAGCCGGTTACGGACTAGCGGGAGGAGCAATGAGCAGTTCTTC. As protein: CASSRLRTSGRSNEQFF.

The chain has TRBV5-1 and TRBJ2-3; 8 bases align to TRBD1. This CDR3 has 14 residues. The junction had 5 bases not matched to a gene; V was cut back by 3 bases and J by 5 bases. CDR1 and CDR2 from the germline V gene are SGHRS and YFSETQ. The CDR3 DNA reads TGCGCCAGCAGCTCCAGGGGGCGCAGAGATACGCAGTATTTT. As protein: CASSSRGRRDTQYF. Full variable domain (rest looked up from reference TRBV5-1 and TRBJ2-3): KAGVTQTPRYLIKTRGQQVTLSCSPISGHRSVSWYQQTPGQGLQFLFEYFSETQRNKGNFPGRFSGRQFSNSRSEMNVSTLELGDSALYLCASSSRGRRDTQYFGPGTRLTVL.

J is TRBJ1-6 and V is TRBV10-3; 10 nucleotides align to TRBD1. The germline V gene has CDR1 ENHRY and CDR2 SYGVKD. With 4 bases clipped from V and 7 bases from J, the junction kept 7 bases outside the gene matches. CDR3 size: 16 residues. The CDR3 sequence is CAISGTGQGRNSPLHF. CDR3 in DNA: TGTGCCATCAGTGGGACGGGACAGGGGAGGAATTCACCCCTCCACTTT.

This sequence joins TRBV7-9 and TRBJ2-7; TRBD2 agrees at 7 bases. V gave up 0 bases and J gave up 0 bases; unmatched junction bases: 8. The CDR3 has 17 amino acids. Germline V gene sequence: CDR1 SEHNR, CDR2 FQNEAQ (reference sequence). The CDR3 loop is CASSLARGAGPSYEQYF. The CDR3 DNA is TGTGCCAGCAGCTTAGCGCGGGGAGCGGGACCCTCCTACGAGCAGTACTTC.

The rearrangement uses TRBV5-4 and TRBJ2-1; D may be TRBD2 (6 bases). The ends were cut back, 3 bases at V and 9 bases at J, with 10 bases in the middle. CDR3 size: 12 residues. The germline V gene encodes CDR1 SGHNT and CDR2 YYREEE (reference sequence). DNA for the CDR3: TGTGCCAGCAGCTGGGACTTTCTTGAGCAGTTCTTC. Translation gives CASSWDFLEQFF.

The chain recombines TRBV5-1 with TRBJ2-3, with a possible D match to TRBD1 (5 bases). CDR3 length: 14 residues. Trimming cost V 4 bases and J 4 bases, with 13 bases left between them. Germline CDR1 SGHRS, CDR2 YFSETQ. CDR3 sequence: CASSPDRPSDTQYF. CDR3 nucleotides: TGCGCCAGCAGCCCAGACAGACCCTCAGATACGCAGTATTTT.

The gene calls are TRBV6-1 and TRBJ1-2; no reliable D call. The CDR3 covers 14 residues. V was pared by 0 bases and J by 2 bases, with 7 bases between. Germline CDR1 MNHNS, CDR2 SASEGT. CDR3 amino acids: CASSEAGQNYGYTF. In DNA, the CDR3 is TGTGCCAGCAGTGAAGCTGGCCAGAACTATGGCTACACCTTC.

The gene calls are TRBV5-4 and TRBJ2-3; TRBD2 might be the D (5 bases). CDR3 length: 14 amino acids. From germline, CDR1 is SGHNT and CDR2 YYREEE (reference sequence). The V and J ends lost 7 bases and 0 bases respectively, with 12 bases between them. CDR3 loop: CASYHGISTDTQYF. Here the CDR3 DNA reads TGTGCCAGCTACCACGGGATTAGCACAGATACGCAGTATTTT.

The chain has TRBV21-1 and TRBJ2-1; the listed D gene, TRBD2, was not tested against the DNA. TRBV21-1 is a pseudogene segment. This CDR3 spans 12 amino acids. CDR3 sequence reads: CASSFTHGEQFF. CDR3 bases: TGTGCCAGCAGCTTTACGCACGGTGAGCAGTTCTTC.

The sample holds a few counts of this clone. The V call is TRBV9, the J call TRBJ2-2; maybe TRBD1 (5 bases). From germline, CDR1 is SGDLS and CDR2 YYNGEE. V was trimmed by 1 base and J by 5 bases, leaving 12 bases between them. The CDR3 covers 15 residues. CDR3 sequence reads: CASSVQGVRTGELFF. The CDR3 DNA reads TGTGCCAGCAGCGTACAGGGTGTTAGGACCGGGGAGCTGTTTTTT.

V gene TRBV4-1 combines with J gene TRBJ2-7; 7 bases line up with TRBD2. V lost 1 base and J lost 4; bases outside the gene matches: 7. The CDR3 loop spans 15 amino acids. The germline CDR1 and CDR2 sequences are MGHRA and YSYEKL. CDR3 sequence reads: CASSQGRGDGYEQYF. The CDR3 region has the DNA TGCGCCAGCAGCCAAGGACGGGGGGATGGGTACGAGCAGTACTTC.

The rearrangement joins TRBV19 to TRBJ2-2; 8 bases map to TRBD2. Germline values: CDR1 LNHDA, CDR2 SQIVND (reference sequence). This CDR3 has 14 amino acids. Trimming removed 8 bases from V and 4 bases from J; junction bases left unmatched: 6. The CDR3: CASSKAGVTGELFF. DNA of the CDR3: TGTGCCAGTTCAAAAGCGGGAGTCACCGGGGAGCTGTTTTTT. Based on the CDR3 plus reference TRBV19 and TRBJ2-2, the full variable domain is DGGITQSPKYLFRKEGQNVTLSCEQNLNHDAMYWYRQDPGQGLRLIYYSQIVNDFQKGDIAEGYSVSREKKESFPLTVTSAQKNPTAFYLCASSKAGVTGELFFGEGSRLTVL.

The rearrangement uses TRBV30 and TRBJ2-1; D remains ambiguous. Germline assignment: CDR1 GTSNPN and CDR2 SVGIG (reference sequence). The V end lost 0 bases, the J end lost 9 bases, and 9 bases lay between the germline ends. The CDR3 covers 12 residues. The CDR3 sequence is CAWSVLPGEQFF. CDR3 nucleotide sequence: TGTGCCTGGAGTGTGCTTCCAGGTGAGCAGTTCTTC.

J is TRBJ2-3 and V is TRBV30; the D gene is possibly TRBD2 (5 bases). The CDR3 has 13 residues. Germline-derived CDR1 and CDR2 are GTSNPN and SVGIG (reference sequence). V lost 0 bases and J lost 1, with 5 bases in between. In DNA, the CDR3 is TGTGCCTGGAGTGTGCGGGGCACAGATACGCAGTATTTT. This sequence encodes CAWSVRGTDTQYF.

This chain uses TRBV30 with TRBJ2-1; 8 positions match TRBD2. The CDR3 has 14 amino acids. Germline lookup yields CDR1 GTSNPN and CDR2 SVGIG (reference sequence). J lost 7 bases, V lost 4 bases, and 9 bases had no gene match. The CDR3 reads CAWTPTGGRNEQFF. The CDR3 DNA reads as TGTGCCTGGACCCCTACGGGGGGGCGTAATGAGCAGTTCTTC.